This T cell receptor beta chain was profiled in a study of a mutant IDH1 vaccine in newly diagnosed glioma. Study-level findings and limits: Top peripheral T cell clonotype shifts appeared unrelated to pseudoprogression.

The CDR3 runs to 14 residues. V lost 6 bases to trimming and J lost 4 bases; unmatched junction nucleotides: 7. CDR1 and CDR2 from the germline V gene are SGHRS and YFSETQ. Sequenced by immunoSEQ multiplex PCR; TCRdb stores in-frame clones only, minus some. This sample has about 67,000 clones; around 83% occur once, and the top ten carry 4.6%. This clone was seen a handful of times. Its antigen is unknown. Time point defined: baseline, week 1 (first vaccination visit). Treatment reported: pre-vaccination baseline after standard-of-care therapy. V is TRBV5-1 and J is TRBJ1-1; 9 bases agree with TRBD1. This sequence originates from a woman aged 18-30 years with glioma. Some clones in this sample may be carry-over from other donors' samples. Sequenced here: peripheral blood mononuclear cells (PBMCs), sampled from a glioma patient treated with radiotherapy, temozolomide or both. The CDR3 DNA sequence: TGCGCCAGCATCCCCGGGACAGGGTCCACTGAAGCTTTCTTT. This sequence encodes CASIPGTGSTEAFF. The entire variable domain, with the rest obtained from reference TRBV5-1 and TRBJ1-1, is as follows: KAGVTQTPRYLIKTRGQQVTLSCSPISGHRSVSWYQQTPGQGLQFLFEYFSETQRNKGNFPGRFSGRQFSNSRSEMNVSTLELGDSALYLCASIPGTGSTEAFFGQGTRLTVV.